The rows below give T cell receptor beta chains drawn from one sample of a study of T-cell memory formation after mild COVID-19. TCRdb used MiXCR to reprocess the 5' RACE reads, holding one entry per CDR3 protein. The sample lists hundreds of thousands of distinct CDR3 sequences; 17% were seen once. Sample: PBMCs or a T cell subset sorted from them (not recorded which). These receptors were obtained from an adult woman who had mild COVID-19 (a few samples of this study predate the infection). Cell type and time point are not known. The CDR3 runs from the conserved cysteine through the conserved F or W. The D gene is left open where the match is weak. Clone size is stated in some rows and not others, as once, few, many or a class when expanded.

DNA,CDR3,V,J,size,D
TGTGCCAGCAGGCTAGCGGGGGGGTCTCGGGAGACCCAGTACTTC,CASRLAGGSRETQYF,TRBV3-1,TRBJ2-5,.,TRBD2
TGTGCCAGCAGTTTTTTCGGTCACCGCTCCTACGAGCAGTACTTC,CASSFFGHRSYEQYF,TRBV28,TRBJ2-7,many,.
TGTGCCAGCAGCTCACGACAGGGAATGGGGGGCTACACCTTC,CASSSRQGMGGYTF,TRBV27,TRBJ1-2,.,TRBD1
TGCGCCAGCAGTCCGACAGGGAAGCAAGAGACCCAGTACTTC,CASSPTGKQETQYF,TRBV5-1,TRBJ2-5,few,TRBD1
TGCGCCAGCAGCCGCCAGACTAGCGGGGAGGGGGATACGCAGTATTTT,CASSRQTSGEGDTQYF,TRBV4-1,TRBJ2-3,.,TRBD2
TGTGCCAGCAGCTTAGCGCGGGGATATGGCTACACCTTC,CASSLARGYGYTF,TRBV7-9,TRBJ1-2,few,.
TGTGCCAGCAGTAACCAACTCCGGGACGGACAAGAGACCCAGTACTTC,CASSNQLRDGQETQYF,TRBV12-3/TRBV12-4,TRBJ2-5,.,.
TGTGCCAGCAGCTTAGAAGGTCGTGGGGTCGACTACGGGGAGCTGTTTTTT,CASSLEGRGVDYGELFF,TRBV7-8,TRBJ2-2,.,.
TGTGCCAGCAGTCGTGGGACAGGGCAAGAGACCCAGTACTTC,CASSRGTGQETQYF,TRBV5-6,TRBJ2-5,many,TRBD1
TGTGCCAGCAGTTTGACAGGGGGGTCCCCCTACGAGCAGTACTTC,CASSLTGGSPYEQYF,TRBV12-3/TRBV12-4,TRBJ2-7,few,TRBD1
TGCAGTGCTAGTAGGGGCCACCCGAGCACAGATACGCAGTATTTT,CSASRGHPSTDTQYF,TRBV20-1,TRBJ2-3,few,.
TGCAGCGTGGGACTAGCGGGGGGTGGCCGCACAGATACGCAGTATTTT,CSVGLAGGGRTDTQYF,TRBV29-1,TRBJ2-3,few,TRBD2
TGCAGCGCTGAATGGACCTACGGCAATGAGCAGTTCTTC,CSAEWTYGNEQFF,TRBV29-1,TRBJ2-1,.,.
TGTGCCAGCAGGTATAATACTGAAGCTTTCTTT,CASRYNTEAFF,TRBV3-1,TRBJ1-1,many,.
TGTGCCAGCAGCTCGAGCAGGGGGGGGTTTTTCACTGAAGCTTTCTTT,CASSSSRGGFFTEAFF,TRBV12-3/TRBV12-4,TRBJ1-1,few,TRBD1
TGTGCCACCAGTGATTTGCAGGGGCGGGAGTTCTCCTACGAGCAGTACTTC,CATSDLQGREFSYEQYF,TRBV24-1,TRBJ2-7,few,.
TGTGCCAGCAGACAGGGACAGGGAAAAGCTTTCTTT,CASRQGQGKAFF,TRBV6-1,TRBJ1-1,many,TRBD1
TGTGCCAGCAGCGTAGAGGGAGGAGGGTACACAGATACGCAGTATTTT,CASSVEGGGYTDTQYF,TRBV9,TRBJ2-3,.,.
TGTGCCACCAGCAGGGCATTCGCGGAGAGCACAGATACGCAGTATTTT,CATSRAFAESTDTQYF,TRBV15,TRBJ2-3,few,.
TGTGCCAGCAGCAAGGGGCCTAGCGGGAGTTTGTCAGATACGCAGTATTTT,CASSKGPSGSLSDTQYF,TRBV7-9,TRBJ2-3,.,TRBD2
TGTGCCCCCGGGACGGACGAAACAGATACGCAGTATTTT,CAPGTDETDTQYF,TRBV7-9,TRBJ2-3,.,.
TGTGCCAGCAGCCGACTAGCGGGAGCTAGCACAGATACGCAGTATTTT,CASSRLAGASTDTQYF,TRBV14,TRBJ2-3,.,TRBD2
TGTGCCAGCAGCCTCCTCAGCAGGGGTGGTGAGACCCAGTACTTC,CASSLLSRGGETQYF,TRBV7-2,TRBJ2-5,.,.
TGTGCCCTAGCGGGAAGGTACAATGAGCAGTTCTTC,CALAGRYNEQFF,TRBV30,TRBJ2-1,few,TRBD2
TGTGCCACCAGTGGGACCAGGGGGCGATACACCGGGGAGCTGTTTTTT,CATSGTRGRYTGELFF,TRBV24-1,TRBJ2-2,few,TRBD1
TGTGCCAGCCGGGAGGGGCACAATGAGCAGTTCTTC,CASREGHNEQFF,TRBV25-1,TRBJ2-1,.,TRBD2
TGCAGCCTCTGGTTAGACCAAGAGACCCAGTACTTC,CSLWLDQETQYF,TRBV29-1,TRBJ2-5,few,.
TGTGCCAGCGGTCAAGACAGGGGATCCTACAATGAGCAGTTCTTC,CASGQDRGSYNEQFF,TRBV6-5,TRBJ2-1,few,TRBD1
TGTGCCAGCAGCACCCGGGGAAACACTGAAGCTTTCTTT,CASSTRGNTEAFF,TRBV3-1,TRBJ1-1,few,.
TGTGCCAGCACCGAAGGGGCAGATACGCAGTATTTT,CASTEGADTQYF,TRBV2,TRBJ2-3,few,.
TGTGCCAGCAGCCAAGATCCCCAGGGCGGTGGCTACACCTTC,CASSQDPQGGGYTF,TRBV3-1,TRBJ1-2,few,.
TGTGCCAGCAGCGTACTCAGCGACCCCTACGAGCAGTACTTC,CASSVLSDPYEQYF,TRBV9,TRBJ2-7,few,.
TGTGCCAGCAGCCCTCAGGGGCATACGCAGTATTTT,CASSPQGHTQYF,TRBV11-3,TRBJ2-3,.,.
TGCGCCAGCAGCTTGGAGGGAGGTCCTGGCTACACCTTC,CASSLEGGPGYTF,TRBV5-1,TRBJ1-2,.,.
TGTGCCAGCTCACCATGGGGGACAGTTAACTATAATTCACCCCTCCACTTT,CASSPWGTVNYNSPLHF,TRBV18,TRBJ1-6,.,TRBD1
TGCAGCGTTGAGAGGAGGGGACAGAAAACTGAAGCTTTCTTT,CSVERRGQKTEAFF,TRBV29-1,TRBJ1-1,few,TRBD1
TGTGCCAGCAGTTCGGGACTAGCGGGAGTATCCGGGGAGCTGTTTTTT,CASSSGLAGVSGELFF,TRBV7-3,TRBJ2-2,many,TRBD2
TGTGCCAGCAGCGTTGCGGGGCCTCCAAACACTGAAGCTTTCTTT,CASSVAGPPNTEAFF,TRBV7-9,TRBJ1-1,many,.
TGTGCCAGCAGCTTAAATCCCCGAACTATAGCGGGAAACACAGATACGCAGTATTTT,CASSLNPRTIAGNTDTQYF,TRBV7-2,TRBJ2-3,few,TRBD2
TGCAGTGCTAGAGATACGCGGGCCGGCGATTTTGAAAAACTGTTTTTT,CSARDTRAGDFEKLFF,TRBV20-1,TRBJ1-4,few,.
TGTGCCAGCAGTTTTATCGGACAGGTCAATAGCAATCAGCCCCAGCATTTT,CASSFIGQVNSNQPQHF,TRBV12-3/TRBV12-4,TRBJ1-5,few,TRBD1
TGTGCCATCAGTGAGTCGCCAGGGGGCAAGGATGGCTACACCTTC,CAISESPGGKDGYTF,TRBV10-3,TRBJ1-2,few,TRBD1
TGTGCCAGCAGTTACGTTTCGCGGGGGACAGGGACCGAGCAGTACTTC,CASSYVSRGTGTEQYF,TRBV6-5,TRBJ2-7,few,TRBD1
TGTGCCAGCAGTCTCGGGTCCCTGACAGGGGGCTACACCTTC,CASSLGSLTGGYTF,TRBV12-3/TRBV12-4,TRBJ1-2,.,TRBD1
TGCGCCAGCAGCCAAGATCACTACGGGGGAACAACTGAAGCTTTCTTT,CASSQDHYGGTTEAFF,TRBV4-3,TRBJ1-1,few,.
TGTGCCAGCAGCTTGGGGAACAGTGGCTACACCTTC,CASSLGNSGYTF,TRBV7-3,TRBJ1-2,.,.
TGCGCCAGCAGCCAAGATCCCCCAGCGGGAGTGTATACAGATACGCAGTATTTT,CASSQDPPAGVYTDTQYF,TRBV4-1,TRBJ2-3,.,TRBD2
TGTGCCAGCAGCTATACCGGGACTACCTACAATGAGCAGTTCTTC,CASSYTGTTYNEQFF,TRBV7-9,TRBJ2-1,few,TRBD2
TGTGCCAGCAGGTACGGGACCTACAATGAGCAGTTCTTC,CASRYGTYNEQFF,TRBV7-9,TRBJ2-1,few,.
TGCGCCAGCAGCCACAGGACTAGCGGGGGGCTTCCCTACGAGCAGTACTTC,CASSHRTSGGLPYEQYF,TRBV5-1,TRBJ2-7,.,TRBD2
TGTGCCACCAGTGCTAGCGGGGGGGCCGGGAGAGAGCAGTACTTC,CATSASGGAGREQYF,TRBV24-1,TRBJ2-7,.,TRBD2
TGTGCCACCAGTGACCATAGACAGGGTAGCAATCAGCCCCAGCATTTT,CATSDHRQGSNQPQHF,TRBV24-1,TRBJ1-5,.,TRBD1
TGTGCCAGTAGTATACTGCCCGTGAACACTGAAGCTTTCTTT,CASSILPVNTEAFF,TRBV19,TRBJ1-1,.,.
TGCAGCGTTGCGTTACAAAGGTACAATGAGCAGTTCTTC,CSVALQRYNEQFF,TRBV29-1,TRBJ2-1,.,.